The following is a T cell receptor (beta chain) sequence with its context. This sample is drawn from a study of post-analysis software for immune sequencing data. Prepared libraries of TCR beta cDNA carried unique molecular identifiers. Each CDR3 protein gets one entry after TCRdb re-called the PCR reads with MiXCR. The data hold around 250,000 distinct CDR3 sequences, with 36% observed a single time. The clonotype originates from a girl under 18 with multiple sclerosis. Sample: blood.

In DNA form, the CDR3 reads TGTGCCAGCAGCCGAGAGAGCCGGGGGGCGCGGACTGAAGCTTTCTTT. Residues: CASSRESRGARTEAFF. The chain combines TRBV11-1 with TRBJ1-1; D may be TRBD1 (6 bases). Trimming removed 5 bases at V and 5 bases at J, with 21 bases between. Germline values: CDR1 SGHAT, CDR2 FQDESV (reference sequence). There are 16 residues in the CDR3.